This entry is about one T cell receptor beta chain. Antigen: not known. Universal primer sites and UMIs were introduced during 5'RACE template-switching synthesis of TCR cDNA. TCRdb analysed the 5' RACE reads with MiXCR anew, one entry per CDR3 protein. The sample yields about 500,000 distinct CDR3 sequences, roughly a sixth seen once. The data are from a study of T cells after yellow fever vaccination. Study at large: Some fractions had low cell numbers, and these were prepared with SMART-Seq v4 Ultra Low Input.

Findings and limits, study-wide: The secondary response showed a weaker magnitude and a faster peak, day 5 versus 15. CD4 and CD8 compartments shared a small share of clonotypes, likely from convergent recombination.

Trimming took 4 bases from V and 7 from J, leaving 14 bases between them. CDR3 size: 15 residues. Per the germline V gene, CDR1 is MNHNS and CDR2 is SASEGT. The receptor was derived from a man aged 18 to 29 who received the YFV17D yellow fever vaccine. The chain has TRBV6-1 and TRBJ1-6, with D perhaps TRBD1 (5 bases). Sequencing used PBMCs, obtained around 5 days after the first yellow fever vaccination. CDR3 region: CASSAMGVKNSPLHF. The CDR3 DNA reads TGTGCCAGCAGTGCTATGGGGGTGAAGAATTCACCCCTCCACTTT.